What follows are 5 T cell receptor beta chains derived from one specimen sequenced in a study of technical replicates of blood from a few donors. Generated by immunoSEQ multiplex PCR, the TCRdb table keeps only in-frame clones and is missing some. This table has fewer than 70,000 clones, roughly 86% appearing once. The sequencing input was PBMCs. Receptor source: a human donor in good health. Some clones in this sample may be carry-over from other donors' samples.

This chain uses TRBV4-3 with TRBJ1-5; possibly TRBD1 for D (5 bases). Between the trimmed V and J ends, which lost 0 bases and 6 bases, there was a span of 9 bases. Germline CDR1 and CDR2: LGHNA and YSLEER. CDR3 length equals 14 residues. CDR3 amino acids: CASSQEGRGQPQHF. The CDR3 DNA follows: TGCGCCAGCAGCCAAGAGGGGCGCGGTCAGCCCCAGCATTTT.

The chain couples TRBV5-4 to TRBJ2-4; 9 nucleotides agree with TRBD2. Germline V CDR1 and CDR2: SGHNT, YYREEE (reference sequence). The CDR3 totals 15 residues. Trimming removed 3 bases from V and 9 bases from J; junction bases left unmatched: 10. The CDR3 DNA reads TGTGCCAGCAGCTCCTTAGCGGGAGAGAAGGGCATTCAGTACTTC. It codes for CASSSLAGEKGIQYF.

The chain links TRBV11-1 to TRBJ2-7, with 7 nucleotides matching TRBD1. Germline assignment: CDR1 SGHAT and CDR2 FQDESV (reference sequence). This CDR3 spans 14 amino acids. With 6 bases clipped from V and 7 bases from J, the junction kept 12 bases outside the gene matches. The CDR3 DNA sequence: TGTGCCAGCAGGTCTGCGACAGGGTACGGGGAGCAGTACTTC. Its protein is CASRSATGYGEQYF.

This clone was seen a few times. J is TRBJ1-5 and V is TRBV4-1, with D uncertain. The CDR3 loop spans 16 amino acids. Trimming removed 0 bases from V and 4 bases from J, with 13 bases in between. Germline-derived CDR1 and CDR2 are MGHRA and YSYEKL. The CDR3 coding sequence is TGCGCCAGCAGCCAAGAGGCGGGCTTCGTGAATCAGCCCCAGCATTTT. The encoded protein is CASSQEAGFVNQPQHF.

This clone was seen a single time. The genes are TRBV27 and TRBJ2-1; the D is unclear. The V gene lost 4 bases and the J gene lost 0 bases, with 13 bases spanning the gap. This CDR3 is built from 16 residues. CDR1 MNHEY and CDR2 SMNVEV come from the germline V gene (reference sequence). CDR3 DNA: TGTGCCAGCAGTTCCCCATGGCTTAACTCCTACAATGAGCAGTTCTTC. Translation gives CASSSPWLNSYNEQFF.